This T cell receptor beta chain was obtained from a study of cytomegalovirus exposure and HLA in healthy donors. This clone has just a few counts. The PCR used 60 Vbeta and 13 Jbeta primers. This table comes from immunoSEQ multiplex PCR, and its TCRdb copy is limited to in-frame clones, with some not included. The profile shows some 99,000 clones, roughly two thirds of them singletons. CDR3 size: 14 residues. CDR1 and CDR2 from the germline V gene are LNHNV and YYDKDF (reference sequence). Trimming removed 5 bases at V and 4 bases at J, with 14 bases between. Sequencing used PBMCs. This clonotype was sampled from a man between 35 and 55 years old in good health and CMV-seronegative. The V gene is TRBV15, the J gene TRBJ1-2, with D unclear. CDR3 DNA sequence: TGTGCCACCAGCCCCGAAGCGGGTCCCTATGGCTACACCTTC. Translating gives CATSPEAGPYGYTF. The full variable domain, rest sourced from reference TRBV15 and TRBJ1-2, is DAMVIQNPRYQVTQFGKPVTLSCSQTLNHNVMYWYQQKSSQAPKLLFHYYDKDFNNEADTPDNFQSRRPNTSFCFLDIRSPGLGDTAMYLCATSPEAGPYGYTFGSGTRLTVV.